A selection of T cell receptor beta chains follows, all from one sample in a study of blood T cell repertoires in COVID-19. Assay: immunoSEQ multiplex PCR; the TCRdb copy retains only in-frame clones and omits some. In the table there are 75,000 to 95,000 clones, 75% to 85% of which are singletons. The sample taken for sequencing was peripheral blood. These TCRs come from a woman aged 40 to 50 with active or convalescent COVID-19. The CDR3 runs from the conserved cysteine through the conserved F or W. The D gene is left open where the match is weak. Some rows have no size entry. The others give once, few or many, or a class for an expanded clone.

V	size	D	J	CDR3
TRBV5-6	-	-	TRBJ2-2	CASSLVVAGELFF
TRBV20-1	-	-	TRBJ2-7	CSASPSTGWSYEQYF
TRBV4-3	once	-	TRBJ1-5	CASSQEGGRGQPQHF
TRBV9	-	-	TRBJ1-6	CASSWTDDNSPLHF
TRBV12-5	-	TRBD1	TRBJ1-2	CASGFTSRQGGYTF
TRBV4-1	-	-	TRBJ1-4	CASSQEWFAREKLFF
TRBV5-1	-	TRBD1	TRBJ2-5	CASSPGQGQETQYF
TRBV6-2/TRBV6-3	-	-	TRBJ2-7	CASSYSSSFMAYYEQYF
TRBV6-5	-	TRBD1	TRBJ1-2	CASRPGQGKWGYTF
TRBV5-1	-	TRBD1	TRBJ1-5	CASSLDPRGRPPYSNQPQHF
TRBV21-1	-	-	TRBJ1-2	CASSKGRQGDRPNYGYTF
TRBV6-2/TRBV6-3	-	-	TRBJ2-2	CASSNQGLYNTGELFF
TRBV9	once	TRBD2	TRBJ2-3	CASSVVGLASTDTQYF
TRBV9	-	-	TRBJ2-2	CASSPMDTGELFF
TRBV19	-	-	TRBJ1-1	CASSISGRTEAFF
TRBV19	-	TRBD2	TRBJ2-7	CASSIGLAGGSYEQYF
TRBV27	-	-	TRBJ1-1	CASSFIDSTTEAFF
TRBV10-3	-	-	TRBJ1-2	CAISEETGDYGYTF
TRBV10-3	-	TRBD1	TRBJ1-2	CAITPQGDYGYTF
TRBV3-1/TRBV3-2	-	TRBD1	TRBJ2-7	CASSQVTGGYEQYF
TRBV6-2/TRBV6-3	-	-	TRBJ1-5	CASSYPLGGRGNQPQHF
TRBV5-1	-	-	TRBJ2-1	CASSALHGHNEQFF
TRBV11-2	few	-	TRBJ2-1	CASSLTGELSNEQFF
TRBV12-3/TRBV12-4	-	-	TRBJ2-1	CASIRGLTPQFF
TRBV30	few	-	TRBJ1-2	CAWSGWPNYGYTF
TRBV28	-	-	TRBJ1-2	CASSLKLNYGYTF
TRBV6-5	-	TRBD1	TRBJ1-2	CASARQGVYGYTF
TRBV21-1	-	-	TRBJ2-7	CASSKVPAGTSSYEQYF
TRBV6-1	-	TRBD2	TRBJ2-7	CASSEVLAGGVDEQYF
TRBV7-2	few	-	TRBJ2-6	CASSQQEAGANVLTF
TRBV6-5	-	TRBD1	TRBJ1-1	CASSYGTVNTEAFF
TRBV4-1	-	-	TRBJ2-2	CASSQGWGLTGELFF
TRBV28	-	TRBD1	TRBJ1-5	CASTTGTSYSNQPQHF
TRBV6-6	-	TRBD1	TRBJ2-7	CASSYPGQGYYEQYF
TRBV5-1	few	-	TRBJ2-1	CASSLEDGAYNEQFF
TRBV30	-	-	TRBJ1-6	CAWSGSFGSPLHF
TRBV27	-	TRBD1	TRBJ1-6	CASSLSMGQGRTYNSPLHF
TRBV7-9	-	-	TRBJ1-1	CASSLAGRARGGAEAFF
TRBV7-2	-	-	TRBJ1-5	CASSTQGGSNQPQHF
TRBV27	-	-	TRBJ2-5	CASRSEGGETQYF
TRBV18	-	TRBD2	TRBJ2-2	CASSPAGTSGEVNTGELFF
TRBV28	-	TRBD1	TRBJ2-1	CASSARTGLGEQFF
TRBV4-1	-	-	TRBJ2-2	CASSLGVDGGPNTGELFF
TRBV5-1	-	-	TRBJ2-5	CASSLGNFVQETQYF
TRBV7-8	-	TRBD1	TRBJ1-1	CASTPPGQALSRAFF
TRBV7-9	once	TRBD1	TRBJ1-2	CASSLAGRTGMHYGYTF
TRBV10-3	-	TRBD1	TRBJ1-5	CAISESRTGVSNQPQHF
TRBV5-1	-	TRBD2	TRBJ2-3	CASSLGLAGVTDTQYF
TRBV3-1/TRBV3-2	once	-	TRBJ1-4	CASSQPGVGNEKLFF
TRBV5-8	-	-	TRBJ2-1	CASSLEQGPEFF
TRBV7-2	-	-	TRBJ2-6	CASSLALGAGANVLTF